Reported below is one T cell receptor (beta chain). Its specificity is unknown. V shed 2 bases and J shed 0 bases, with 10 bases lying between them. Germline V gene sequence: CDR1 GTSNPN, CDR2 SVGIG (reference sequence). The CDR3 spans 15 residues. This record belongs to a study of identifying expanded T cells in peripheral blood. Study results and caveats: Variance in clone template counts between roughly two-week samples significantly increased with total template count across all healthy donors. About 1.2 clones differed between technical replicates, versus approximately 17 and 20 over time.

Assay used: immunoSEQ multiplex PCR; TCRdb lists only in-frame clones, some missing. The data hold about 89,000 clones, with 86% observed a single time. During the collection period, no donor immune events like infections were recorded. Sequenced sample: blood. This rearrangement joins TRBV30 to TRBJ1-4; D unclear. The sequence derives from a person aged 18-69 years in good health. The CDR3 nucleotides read TGTGCCTGGAGTCTAAAGTCTGCAACTAATGAAAAACTGTTTTTT. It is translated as CAWSLKSATNEKLFF. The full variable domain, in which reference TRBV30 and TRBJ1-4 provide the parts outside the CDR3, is SQTIHQWPATLVQPVGSPLSLECTVEGTSNPNLYWYRQAAGRGLQLLFYSVGIGQISSEVPQNLSASRPQDRQFILSSKKLLLSDSGFYLCAWSLKSATNEKLFFGSGTQLSVL.